The present TCR beta chain was sequenced within a study of blood T cell repertoires in COVID-19. Clones were sequenced by immunoSEQ multiplex PCR, and TCRdb holds only the in-frame ones, with some missing. The data show 200,000 to 300,000 clones, with about 86% seen just once and roughly 1.9% held by the top ten. Germline CDR1 SGHVS, CDR2 FQNEAQ. V dropped 5 bases and J dropped 5; count of bases not matched to a gene: 3. The CDR3 extends over 14 amino acids. J is TRBJ2-7 and V is TRBV7-8; 13 bases are a match to TRBD2. Specimen: peripheral blood. This clonotype originated in a man aged 25-40 years with active or convalescent COVID-19. CDR3 sequence: CASSIGTSGDEQYF. CDR3 in DNA: TGTGCCAGCAGCATTGGGACTAGCGGGGACGAGCAGTACTTC.